This T cell receptor beta chain was profiled in a study of T cells after posttransplantation cyclophosphamide. Produced via immunoSEQ multiplex PCR; TCRdb's table is partial and in-frame only. The record shows roughly 35,000 clones for this sample, with no singletons present. The sample holds many counts of this clone. Trimming at V came to 0 bases and at J to 6 bases, leaving 4 bases not matched to a gene. Germline V CDR1 and CDR2: SNHLY, FYNNEI. The CDR3 contains 15 residues. Sequenced: PBMCs. The chain recombines TRBV2 with TRBJ2-2; 7 nucleotides line up with TRBD2. The clonotype was recovered from a woman between 50 and 59 years old in good health and a related stem cell transplant donor. The CDR3 reads CASSEAPTSAGELFF. In nucleotides, the CDR3 is TGTGCCAGCAGTGAAGCACCTACTAGCGCCGGGGAGCTGTTTTTT.